This T cell receptor (beta chain) was recovered during a study of T cells in Graves' hyperthyroidism and ophthalmopathy. Looking at the study overall: Peripheral blood was secured at the point of initial diagnosis, before any treatment.

The investigators amplified TCR beta CDR3 regions from RNA transcripts. During a first-round RT-PCR of the TCR CDR3, the HTBI primer set was used. TCRdb re-derived calls from the multiplex PCR reads in MiXCR, one entry per CDR3 protein. The table shows around 500,000 distinct CDR3 sequences, with 12% to 15% occurring only once. J was trimmed by 3 bases and V by 11 bases; bases with no gene match: 14. The CDR3 consists of 15 residues. The germline V gene has CDR1 ENHRY and CDR2 SYGVKD. This clonotype appeared many times. Researchers defined stable Graves' hyperthyroidism as no ophthalmopathy progression within 18 months. In making diagnoses, clinical symptoms, serum thyroxine and TRAb, thyroid ultrasound and orbital computed tomography were all used.

This sequence originates from a woman aged 40 to 50 with Graves' hyperthyroidism. The specimen sequenced was blood. The chain employs TRBV10-3 and TRBJ2-3, with 7 bases aligning to TRBD2. The CDR3 protein is CAHQPGAGETDTQYF. DNA of the CDR3: TGTGCCCACCAGCCCGGCGCGGGAGAAACAGATACGCAGTATTTT.